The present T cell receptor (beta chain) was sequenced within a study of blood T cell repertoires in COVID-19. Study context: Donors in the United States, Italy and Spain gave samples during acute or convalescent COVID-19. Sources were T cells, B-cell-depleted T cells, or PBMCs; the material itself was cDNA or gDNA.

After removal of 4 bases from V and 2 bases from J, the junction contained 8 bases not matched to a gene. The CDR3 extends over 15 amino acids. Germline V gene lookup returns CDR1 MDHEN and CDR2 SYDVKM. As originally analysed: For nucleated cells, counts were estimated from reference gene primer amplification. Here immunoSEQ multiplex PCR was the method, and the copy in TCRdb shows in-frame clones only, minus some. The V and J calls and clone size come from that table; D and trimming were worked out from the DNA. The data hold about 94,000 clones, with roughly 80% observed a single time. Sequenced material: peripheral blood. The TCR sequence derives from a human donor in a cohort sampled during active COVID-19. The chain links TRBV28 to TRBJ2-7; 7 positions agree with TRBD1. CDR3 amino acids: CASSSRGSGAYEQYF. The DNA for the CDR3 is TGTGCCAGCAGTTCCAGGGGGAGTGGGGCCTACGAGCAGTACTTC.